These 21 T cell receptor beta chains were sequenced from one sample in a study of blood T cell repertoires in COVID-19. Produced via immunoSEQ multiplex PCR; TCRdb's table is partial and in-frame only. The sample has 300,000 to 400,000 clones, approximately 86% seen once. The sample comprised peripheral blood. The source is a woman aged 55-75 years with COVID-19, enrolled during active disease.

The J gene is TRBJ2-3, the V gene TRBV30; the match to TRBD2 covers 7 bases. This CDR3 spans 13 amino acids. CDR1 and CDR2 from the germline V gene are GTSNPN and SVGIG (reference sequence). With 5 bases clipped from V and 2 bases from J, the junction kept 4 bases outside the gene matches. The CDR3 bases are TGTGCCTGGGGAGCGGGGTCCACAGATACGCAGTATTTT. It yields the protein CAWGAGSTDTQYF.

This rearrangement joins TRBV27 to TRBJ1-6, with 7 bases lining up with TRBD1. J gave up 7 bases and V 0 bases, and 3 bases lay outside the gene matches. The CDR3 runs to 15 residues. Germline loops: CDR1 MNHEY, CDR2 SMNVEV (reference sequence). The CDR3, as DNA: TGTGCCAGCAGTTTATCGACAGGGAGGAATTCACCCCTCCACTTT. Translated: CASSLSTGRNSPLHF.

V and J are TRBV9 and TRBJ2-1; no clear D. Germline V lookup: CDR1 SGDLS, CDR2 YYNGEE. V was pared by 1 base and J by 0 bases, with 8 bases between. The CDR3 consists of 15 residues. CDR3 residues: CASSVLTDSYNEQFF. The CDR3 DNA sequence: TGTGCCAGCAGCGTACTTACAGACTCCTACAATGAGCAGTTCTTC.

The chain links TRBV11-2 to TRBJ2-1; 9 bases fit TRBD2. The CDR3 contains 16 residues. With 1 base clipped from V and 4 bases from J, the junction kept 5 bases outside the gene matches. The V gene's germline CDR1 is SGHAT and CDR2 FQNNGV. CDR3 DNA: TGTGCCAGCAGCTTAGTTGCGGGGGGGCATTACAATGAGCAGTTCTTC. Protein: CASSLVAGGHYNEQFF.

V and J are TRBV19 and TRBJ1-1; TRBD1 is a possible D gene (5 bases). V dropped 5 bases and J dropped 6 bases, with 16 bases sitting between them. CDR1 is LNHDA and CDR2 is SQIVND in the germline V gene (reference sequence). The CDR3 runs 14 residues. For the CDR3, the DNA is TGTGCCAGTAGTTGGGACTGGGGGAGCGCTGAAGCTTTCTTT. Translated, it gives CASSWDWGSAEAFF.

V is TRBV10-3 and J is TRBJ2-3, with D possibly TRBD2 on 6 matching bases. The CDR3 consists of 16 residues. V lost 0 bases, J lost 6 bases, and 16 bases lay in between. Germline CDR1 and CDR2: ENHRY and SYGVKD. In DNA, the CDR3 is TGTGCCATCAGTGAGTCGGAGGGCAGGGATCGGGATACGCAGTATTTT. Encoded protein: CAISESEGRDRDTQYF.

As DNA, the CDR3 is TGTGCCAGCAGCCAAATAACAGGGGGTAGCGAGACCCAGTACTTC. It translates to CASSQITGGSETQYF. The chain carries TRBV6-5 and TRBJ2-5; 8 bases are shared with TRBD1. Trimming cost V 6 bases and J 5 bases; bases outside gene matches: 11. Germline CDR1 reads MNHEY; CDR2 reads SVGAGI. This CDR3 contains 15 residues.

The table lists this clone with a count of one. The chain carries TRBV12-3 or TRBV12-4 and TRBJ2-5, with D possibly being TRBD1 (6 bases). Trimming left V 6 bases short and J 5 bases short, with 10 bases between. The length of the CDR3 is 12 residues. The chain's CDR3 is CASSLDSETQYF. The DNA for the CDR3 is TGTGCCAGCAGCCTGGACAGCGAGACCCAGTACTTC.

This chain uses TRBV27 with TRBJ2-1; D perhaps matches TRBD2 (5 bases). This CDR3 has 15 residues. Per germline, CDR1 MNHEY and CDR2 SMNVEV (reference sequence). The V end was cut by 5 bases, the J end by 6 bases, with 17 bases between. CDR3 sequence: CASSILAPPGNEQFF. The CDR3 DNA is TGTGCCAGCAGTATCTTAGCGCCCCCAGGCAATGAGCAGTTCTTC.

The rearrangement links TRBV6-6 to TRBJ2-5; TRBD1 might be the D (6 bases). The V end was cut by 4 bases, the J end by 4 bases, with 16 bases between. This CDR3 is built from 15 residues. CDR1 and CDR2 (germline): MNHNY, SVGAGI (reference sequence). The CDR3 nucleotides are TGTGCCAGCAGTTTGGGGGCAGGGGTTGGAGAGACCCAGTACTTC. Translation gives CASSLGAGVGETQYF.

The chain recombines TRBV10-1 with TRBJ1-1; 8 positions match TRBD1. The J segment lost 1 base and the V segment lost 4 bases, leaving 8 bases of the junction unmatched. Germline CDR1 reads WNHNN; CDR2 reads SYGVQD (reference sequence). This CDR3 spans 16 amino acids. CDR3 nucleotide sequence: TGCGCCAGCAGTGGGACGGACGGGACAGGGAACACTGAAGCTTTCTTT. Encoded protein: CASSGTDGTGNTEAFF.

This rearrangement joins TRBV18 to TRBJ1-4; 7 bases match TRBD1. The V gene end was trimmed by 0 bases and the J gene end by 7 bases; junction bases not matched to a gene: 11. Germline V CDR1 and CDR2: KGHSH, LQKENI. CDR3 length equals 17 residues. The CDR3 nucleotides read TGTGCCAGCTCACCACCAAACGTACAGGGGAAAGGTGAAAAACTGTTTTTT. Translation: CASSPPNVQGKGEKLFF.

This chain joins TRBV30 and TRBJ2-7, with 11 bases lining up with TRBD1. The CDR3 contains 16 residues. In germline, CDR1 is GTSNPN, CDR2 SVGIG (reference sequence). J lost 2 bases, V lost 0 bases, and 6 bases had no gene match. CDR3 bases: TGTGCCTGGAGTGTACGAGGGGGACAGGGGGCCTACGAGCAGTACTTC. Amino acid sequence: CAWSVRGGQGAYEQYF.

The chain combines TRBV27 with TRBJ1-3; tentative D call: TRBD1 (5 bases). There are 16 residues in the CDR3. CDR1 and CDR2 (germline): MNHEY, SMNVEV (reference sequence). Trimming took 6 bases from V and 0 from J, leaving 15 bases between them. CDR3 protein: CASSPEGLSSGNTIYF. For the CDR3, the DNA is TGTGCCAGCAGCCCGGAGGGACTGAGCTCTGGAAACACCATATATTTT.

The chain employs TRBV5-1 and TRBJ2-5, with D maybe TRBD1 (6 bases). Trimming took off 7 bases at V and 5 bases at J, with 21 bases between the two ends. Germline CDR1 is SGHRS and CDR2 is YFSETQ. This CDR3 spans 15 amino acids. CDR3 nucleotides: TGCGCCAGCGGCCTCCAGGGGAAGGAACTCGAGACCCAGTACTTC. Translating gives CASGLQGKELETQYF. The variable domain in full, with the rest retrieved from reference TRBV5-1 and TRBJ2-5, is KAGVTQTPRYLIKTRGQQVTLSCSPISGHRSVSWYQQTPGQGLQFLFEYFSETQRNKGNFPGRFSGRQFSNSRSEMNVSTLELGDSALYLCASGLQGKELETQYFGPGTRLLVL.

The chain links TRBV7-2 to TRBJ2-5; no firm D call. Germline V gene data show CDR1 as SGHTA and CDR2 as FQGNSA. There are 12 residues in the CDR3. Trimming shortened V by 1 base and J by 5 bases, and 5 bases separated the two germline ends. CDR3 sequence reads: CASSLGRETQYF. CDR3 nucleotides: TGTGCCAGCAGCTTAGGTCGGGAGACCCAGTACTTC.

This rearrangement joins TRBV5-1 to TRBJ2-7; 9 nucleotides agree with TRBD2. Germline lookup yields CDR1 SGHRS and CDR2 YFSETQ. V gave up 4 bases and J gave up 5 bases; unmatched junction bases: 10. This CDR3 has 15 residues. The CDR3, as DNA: TGCGCCAGCAGCCGCGGGGGGGAAGGAGGCCACGAGCAGTACTTC. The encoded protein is CASSRGGEGGHEQYF.

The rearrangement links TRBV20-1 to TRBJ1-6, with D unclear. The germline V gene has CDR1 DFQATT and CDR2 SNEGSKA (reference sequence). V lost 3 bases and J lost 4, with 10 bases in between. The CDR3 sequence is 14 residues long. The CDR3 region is CSASRETYNSPLHF. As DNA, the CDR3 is TGCAGTGCTAGTCGCGAGACTTATAATTCACCCCTCCACTTT.

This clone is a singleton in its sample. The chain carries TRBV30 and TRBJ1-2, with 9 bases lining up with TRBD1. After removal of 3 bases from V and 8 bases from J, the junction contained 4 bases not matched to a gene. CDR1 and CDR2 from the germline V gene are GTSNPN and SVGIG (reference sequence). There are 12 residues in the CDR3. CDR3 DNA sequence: TGTGCCTGGAGCCCCGGGACAGGGGGCTACACCTTC. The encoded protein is CAWSPGTGGYTF.

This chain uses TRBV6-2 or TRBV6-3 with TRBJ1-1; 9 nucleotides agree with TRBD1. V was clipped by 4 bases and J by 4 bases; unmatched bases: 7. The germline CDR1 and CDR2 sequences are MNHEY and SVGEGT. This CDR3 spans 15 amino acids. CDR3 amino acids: CASSLQGAEGTEAFF. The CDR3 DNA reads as TGTGCCAGCAGTTTACAGGGGGCCGAGGGCACTGAAGCTTTCTTT.

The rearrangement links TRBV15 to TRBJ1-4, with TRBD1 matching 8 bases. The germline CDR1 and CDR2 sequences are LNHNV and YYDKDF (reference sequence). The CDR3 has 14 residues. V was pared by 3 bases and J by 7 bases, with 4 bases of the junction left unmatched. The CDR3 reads CATSRTGAREKLFF. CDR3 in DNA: TGTGCCACCAGCAGGACAGGGGCTCGTGAAAAACTGTTTTTT.